A selection of T cell receptor beta chains follows, all from one sample in a study of identical twins. One entry per CDR3 protein results from TCRdb running MiXCR on the 5' RACE reads. The table lists some 500,000 distinct CDR3 sequences, about 13% of them singletons, with 0.95% to 1% in the top ten. These data were likewise used in another study, on yellow fever vaccine responses in identical twins.

What was sequenced was CD4+ T cells sorted from blood. All receptors come from a woman between 18 and 29 years old in good health. CDR3s include the opening cysteine and the closing phenylalanine or tryptophan. A D gene is named only where the DNA matches it firmly. Expanded clones are given a class, and other clones once, few, many or no size at all.

v_gene,j_gene,abundance,d_gene,len,CDR3aa,CDR3nt
TRBV6-5,TRBJ1-1,-,-,15,CASSYGGDVITEAFF,TGTGCCAGCAGTTACGGTGGGGATGTAATCACTGAAGCTTTCTTT
TRBV7-6,TRBJ2-2,few,-,16,CASSPGATGTTGELFF,TGTGCCAGCAGCCCCGGGGCGACAGGTACCACCGGGGAGCTGTTTTTT
TRBV7-9,TRBJ2-5,many,-,15,CASSRRGVEEETQYF,TGTGCCAGCAGCCGGCGAGGGGTCGAGGAAGAGACCCAGTACTTC
TRBV12-5,TRBJ2-1,few,TRBD2,14,CASGLGTKYNEQFF,TGTGCTAGTGGTTTAGGGACTAAGTACAATGAGCAGTTCTTC
TRBV28,TRBJ2-2,many,TRBD2,13,CASKSGGTGELFF,TGTGCCAGCAAAAGCGGGGGCACCGGGGAGCTGTTTTTT
TRBV4-3,TRBJ1-5,-,-,15,CASSQSFQGVQPQHF,TGCGCCAGCAGCCAATCCTTCCAGGGTGTTCAGCCCCAGCATTTT
TRBV3-1,TRBJ2-4,medium-sized,-,15,CASSQGLLAQNIQYF,TGTGCCAGCAGCCAAGGACTCCTAGCTCAAAACATTCAGTACTTC
TRBV11-2,TRBJ1-1,-,-,16,CASSLGGPGPNTEAFF,TGTGCCAGCAGCTTAGGGGGCCCGGGCCCGAACACTGAAGCTTTCTTT
TRBV11-2,TRBJ2-5,-,-,15,CASSLVQGKIETQYF,TGTGCCAGCAGCTTAGTACAGGGTAAAATAGAGACCCAGTACTTC
TRBV7-3,TRBJ2-1,few,TRBD2,17,CASRRLIGLAADNEQFF,TGTGCCAGCAGGAGACTAATTGGACTAGCGGCTGACAATGAGCAGTTCTTC
TRBV7-9,TRBJ2-2,-,TRBD1,16,CASSSQTGGRIGELFF,TGTGCCAGCAGCTCGCAAACAGGGGGCCGTATCGGGGAGCTGTTTTTT
TRBV10-3,TRBJ2-7,few,TRBD1,13,CAISRQGAYEQYF,TGTGCCATCAGTAGACAGGGGGCCTACGAGCAGTACTTC
TRBV5-1,TRBJ2-5,few,TRBD2,17,CASSSPGLAGSIKTQYF,TGCGCCAGCAGCTCCCCGGGACTAGCGGGCTCCATAAAGACCCAGTACTTC
TRBV5-1,TRBJ2-3,-,-,15,CASSPAPVNTDTQYF,TGCGCCAGCAGCCCGGCCCCGGTAAACACAGATACGCAGTATTTT
TRBV5-6,TRBJ2-7,-,-,15,CASSLEGPRSYEQYF,TGTGCCAGCAGCTTGGAAGGGCCGCGCTCATACGAGCAGTACTTC
TRBV7-2,TRBJ2-1,many,-,13,CASSGDTHNEQFF,TGTGCCAGCAGCGGGGATACCCACAATGAGCAGTTCTTC
TRBV5-1,TRBJ2-4,-,-,12,CASSDGGNIQYF,TGCGCCAGCAGCGACGGCGGAAACATTCAGTACTTC